This T cell receptor (beta chain) came from a study of T cells in Graves' hyperthyroidism and ophthalmopathy (dated by TCRdb to about 2019). For the study in its entirety: Peripheral blood was sampled at the time of initial diagnosis, prior to any treatment. To identify distinguishing TCR V-J signatures, a discovery cohort of around 98 patients was used, comprising 43 with Graves' ophthalmopathy and 57 with stable Graves' hyperthyroidism. Prospective prediction of ophthalmopathy was tested in an independent validation cohort consisting of some 20 hyperthyroidism patients and some 16 patients who later progressed to ophthalmopathy. The approximately 90 discovery patients were divided at random into training and test sets in a 7:3 ratio. In addition, the study compared T-cell repertoires in thyroid tissue and in blood from roughly six Graves' hyperthyroidism patients. Following sampling, methimazole starting at 30 mg daily was given to hyperthyroidism patients, and high-dose intravenous methylprednisolone was given to ophthalmopathy patients. TCR Vbeta CDR3 sequencing of around 130 peripheral blood samples (approximately 44 ophthalmopathy, about 74 hyperthyroidism and roughly 17 progressor patients) is reported in the paper.

Amplification of TCR beta CDR3 regions was carried out from RNA transcripts. A first-round RT-PCR of the TCR CDR3 used the HTBI primer set with the Qiagen OneStep RT-PCR kit. Libraries were constructed in a second round of multiplex PCR, after which size selection and purification were carried out. Paired-end sequencing of the libraries was performed with 100 bp reads on an Illumina HiSeq2000. In the paper's pipeline: SOAPnuke was used to process the raw data, with reads discarded if the reads contained adapters or uncalled bases, had a mean Phred below 15, or lacked an exact constant-primer or identifier match. High-quality paired reads were merged with COPE v1.2.5, and unique nucleotide sequences were defined as clonotypes. MiTCR v1.1 was used to align the clonotypes against IMGT TRBV, TRBD and TRBJ reference segments. The analysis was restricted to V-J combinations with a frequency above 0.0001, which together covered roughly 99% of the repertoires. The TCS score was defined as F50 (clonal expansion) divided by E x V (chaos), with BLOSUM62-based TCRdist calculated between CDR3 peptides within each V-J. Welch's t-statistics and random forest reduced several hundred V-J features to 10 to 15, which were used in a naive Bayes classifier (R e1071). The similarity between thyroid and blood repertoires was quantified using the Morisita-Horn index. TCRdb redid the processing of the public reads, applying fastp at Q25 and MiXCR, and retained in-frame beta chains. Rows are unified per CDR3 protein, each entry keeping the most common DNA and genes. TCRdb's processing, not the authors' own work, is the source of the V and J calls. This sample lists around 800,000 distinct CDR3 sequences; approximately 40% were detected once. The ten largest account for 7.5% to 9.5% of the sample.

This clonotype was counted only a few times. It has no known antigen specificity. Per-base quality was not reported, and no clone a single base away is much larger than it. A patient counted as having stable Graves' hyperthyroidism if no progression to ophthalmopathy occurred over 18 months of follow-up. Hyperthyroidism patients were aged 18 to 65 years and newly diagnosed, with disease duration of less than 2 months. The study excluded patients with uncontrolled infections, other autoimmune diseases, pregnancy or lactation. Diagnoses relied on clinical symptoms, serum thyroxine and TRAb, thyroid ultrasound and orbital computed tomography. PBMCs were isolated from about 9 ml of fresh peripheral blood by Ficoll-Paque density gradient centrifugation. Total RNA was extracted using Trizol reagent, and RNA quality was assessed on an Agilent 2100 Bioanalyzer. V and J lose 1 base and 5 bases, and a span of 17 bases separates them. CDR3 length: 16 amino acids, cysteine to phenylalanine. Kept here is only the CDR3 DNA, which spans 48 bases and is read in frame from base 1. CDR1 and CDR2 were assigned from the germline V gene (reference sequence) as LNHDA and SQIVND.

On the study overall, not on this receptor specifically: Ophthalmopathy was separated from stable hyperthyroidism by a 13 V-J signature model, with just over 85% sensitivity and roughly 81% specificity obtained in cross-validation and 80%/75% obtained in testing. Most expanded thyroid clonotypes (frequency above 0.001) were also detected in blood, a finding suggesting that blood repertoires may reflect thyroid immune responses. Sample size was not statistically predetermined, and investigators were not blinded to group allocation. In validation, progression to ophthalmopathy was predicted by the model with almost 71% sensitivity and around 76% specificity, a median of about 6.8 months before onset.

This clonotype originated in a man between 18 and 35 years old with Graves' hyperthyroidism. The chain is encoded by TRBV19 joined to TRBJ1-1; the D segment could be TRBD1, given 5 matching bases. Source material: blood. This receptor has the CDR3 CASSIGGRGRWTEAFF. The base sequence is TGTGCCAGTAGTATAGGGGGACGGGGTCGATGGACTGAAGCTTTCTTT. Here the CDR3 is joined to the reference TRBV19 and TRBJ1-1 genes, and the full variable domain is: DGGITQSPKYLFRKEGQNVTLSCEQNLNHDAMYWYRQDPGQGLRLIYYSQIVNDFQKGDIAEGYSVSREKKESFPLTVTSAQKNPTAFYLCASSIGGRGRWTEAFFGQGTRLTVV.